This T cell receptor beta chain was observed in a study of identical twins. Study results and caveats: Low generation probability was overrepresented in out-of-frame alpha sequences shared by twins.

The CDR3 totals 14 residues. In germline, CDR1 is SGHRS, CDR2 YFSETQ. Unmatched junction bases numbered 10, after V lost 2 bases and J lost 12 bases. TCRdb processed the 5' RACE reads anew with MiXCR; each CDR3 protein has one entry. In the table there are about 210,000 distinct CDR3 sequences, over 8% of which are singletons. Comments on this clonotype: Its antigen is unknown.

The rearrangement joins TRBV5-1 to TRBJ2-4, with TRBD1 matching 8 bases. This receptor was obtained from a woman aged 18-29 years in good health. Material: memory (CD45RO+) T cells sorted from blood. The CDR3 DNA reads TGCGCCAGCAGCTTCTCCGGACAGGGTTCGGATCAGTACTTC. Its protein is CASSFSGQGSDQYF.